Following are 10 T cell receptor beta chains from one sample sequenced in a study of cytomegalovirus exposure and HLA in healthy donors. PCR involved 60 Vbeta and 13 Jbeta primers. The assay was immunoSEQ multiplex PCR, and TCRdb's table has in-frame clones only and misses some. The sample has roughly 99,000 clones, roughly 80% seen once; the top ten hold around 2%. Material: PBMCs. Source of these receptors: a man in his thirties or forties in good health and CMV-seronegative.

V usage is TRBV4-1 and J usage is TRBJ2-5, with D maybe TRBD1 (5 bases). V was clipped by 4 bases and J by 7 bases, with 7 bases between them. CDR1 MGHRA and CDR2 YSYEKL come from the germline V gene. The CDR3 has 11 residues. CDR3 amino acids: CASSRQGTQYF. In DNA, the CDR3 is TGCGCCAGCAGCCGCCAGGGGACCCAGTACTTC.

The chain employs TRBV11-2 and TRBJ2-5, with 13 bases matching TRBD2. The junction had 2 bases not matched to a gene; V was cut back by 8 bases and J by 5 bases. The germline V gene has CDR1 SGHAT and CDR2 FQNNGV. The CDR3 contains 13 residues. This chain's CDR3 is CASQLAGGETQYF. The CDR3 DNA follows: TGTGCCAGCCAACTAGCGGGGGGGGAGACCCAGTACTTC.

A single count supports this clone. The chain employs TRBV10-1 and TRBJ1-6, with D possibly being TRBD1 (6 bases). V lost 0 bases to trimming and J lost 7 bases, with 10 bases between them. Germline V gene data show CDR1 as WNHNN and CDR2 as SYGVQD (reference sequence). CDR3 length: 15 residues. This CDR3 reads CASSESTGTNSPLHF. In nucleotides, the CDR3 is TGCGCCAGCAGTGAGTCTACAGGGACCAATTCACCCCTCCACTTT.

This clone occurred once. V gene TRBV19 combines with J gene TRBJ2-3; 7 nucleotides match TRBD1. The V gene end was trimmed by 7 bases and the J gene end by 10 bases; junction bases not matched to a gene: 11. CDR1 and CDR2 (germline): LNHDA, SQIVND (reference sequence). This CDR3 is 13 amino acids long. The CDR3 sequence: CASIFRQGRAQYF. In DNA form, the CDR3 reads TGTGCCAGTATCTTCAGACAGGGCCGGGCGCAGTATTTT.

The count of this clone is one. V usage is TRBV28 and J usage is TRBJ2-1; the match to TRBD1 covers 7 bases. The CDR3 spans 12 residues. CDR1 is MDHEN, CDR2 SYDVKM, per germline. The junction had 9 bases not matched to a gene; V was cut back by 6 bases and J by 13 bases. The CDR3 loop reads CASSQDRTLQFF. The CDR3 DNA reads TGTGCCAGCAGCCAGGACAGGACGCTTCAGTTCTTC.

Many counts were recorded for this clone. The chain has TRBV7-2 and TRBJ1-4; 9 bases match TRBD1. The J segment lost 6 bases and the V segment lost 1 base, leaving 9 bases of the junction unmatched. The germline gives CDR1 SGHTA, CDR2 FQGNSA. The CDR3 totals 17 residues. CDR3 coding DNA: TGTGCCAGCAGCTTAGGGACAGGGGCTTTGTGGGATGAAAAACTGTTTTTT. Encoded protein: CASSLGTGALWDEKLFF. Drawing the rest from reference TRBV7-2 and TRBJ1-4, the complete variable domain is GAGVSQSPSNKVTEKGKDVELRCDPISGHTALYWYRQSLGQGLEFLIYFQGNSAPDKSGLPSDRFSAERTGGSVSTLTIQRTQQEDSAVYLCASSLGTGALWDEKLFFGSGTQLSVL.

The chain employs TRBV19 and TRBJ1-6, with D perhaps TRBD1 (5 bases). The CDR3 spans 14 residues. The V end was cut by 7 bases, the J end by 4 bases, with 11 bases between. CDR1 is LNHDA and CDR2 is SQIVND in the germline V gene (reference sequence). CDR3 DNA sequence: TGTGCCAGTACCCTGGGGCTATATAATTCACCCCTCCACTTT. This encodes CASTLGLYNSPLHF.

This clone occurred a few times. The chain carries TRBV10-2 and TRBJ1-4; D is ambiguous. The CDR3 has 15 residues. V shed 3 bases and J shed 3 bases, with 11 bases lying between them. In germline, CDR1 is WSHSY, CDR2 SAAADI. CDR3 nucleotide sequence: TGCGCCAGCAGTGATTCGGGGAGCGCTAATGAAAAACTGTTTTTT. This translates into CASSDSGSANEKLFF.

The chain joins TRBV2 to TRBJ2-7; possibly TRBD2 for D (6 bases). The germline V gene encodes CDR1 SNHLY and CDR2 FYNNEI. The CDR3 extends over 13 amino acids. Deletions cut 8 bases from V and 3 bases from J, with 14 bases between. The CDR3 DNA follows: TGTGCCAGCGGGGGGTCAGAGGACTACGAGCAGTACTTC. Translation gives CASGGSEDYEQYF.

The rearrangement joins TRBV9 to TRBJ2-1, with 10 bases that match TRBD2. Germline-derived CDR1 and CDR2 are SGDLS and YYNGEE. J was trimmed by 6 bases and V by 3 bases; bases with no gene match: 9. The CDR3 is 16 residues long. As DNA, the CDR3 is TGTGCCAGCAGCGGTGGCCCGGCTAGCGGGGGCAATGAGCAGTTCTTC. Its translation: CASSGGPASGGNEQFF.